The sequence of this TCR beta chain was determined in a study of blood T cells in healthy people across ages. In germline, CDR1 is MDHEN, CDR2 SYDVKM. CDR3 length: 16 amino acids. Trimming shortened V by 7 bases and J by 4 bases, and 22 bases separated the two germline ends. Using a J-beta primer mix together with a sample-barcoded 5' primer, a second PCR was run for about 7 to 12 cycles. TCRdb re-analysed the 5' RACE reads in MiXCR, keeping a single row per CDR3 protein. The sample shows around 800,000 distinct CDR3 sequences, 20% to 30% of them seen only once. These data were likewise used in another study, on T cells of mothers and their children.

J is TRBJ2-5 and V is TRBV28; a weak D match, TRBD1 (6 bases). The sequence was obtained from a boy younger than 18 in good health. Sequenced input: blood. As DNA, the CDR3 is TGTGCCAGCACCAGGGGATGGGACCATCGCCGAGAGACCCAGTACTTC. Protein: CASTRGWDHRRETQYF.